Sequencing of this TCR beta chain was carried out in a study of T cell repertoires in cytomegalovirus infection (dated by TCRdb to between 2018 and 2020). The study in broad terms: The HLA type of each donor mattered for the analysis, because public TCR beta signatures pointed to carriage of CMV infection along with the matching HLA type.

Trimming accounts for 5 bases at V and 2 bases at J, while the number of junction bases matched to no gene is 5. The CDR3 has 15 amino acids, counting the end cysteine and phenylalanine. Left in the record is the CDR3 DNA by itself, 45 bases read in frame from the first base. The sample was run on an Illumina HiSeq 1500. Clones were called with MiXCR by TCRdb after fastp trimmed the public reads at Q25, and only in-frame beta chains were retained. Entries are consolidated by CDR3 protein sequence, retaining the most common genes and DNA. This sample is represented by 150,000 to 200,000 distinct CDR3 sequences; approximately 17% of them were singletons. The top ten hold over 15% of the sample. This clonotype occurred a few times. Its specific antigen is unknown. No base qualities exist here, and no much larger clone lies one base off it. Study-wide conclusions, independent of this receptor: In both this cohort and an independent cohort of several hundred donors, the cumulative frequency of public TCR beta family members distinguished carriers of CMV infection plus the relevant HLA type. In the ex vivo response, HLA-C-restricted CMV-specific TCR beta clonotypes were dominant, and in two of eight donors the single most frequent clonotype came from this HLA-C-restricted group.

The sequenced material came from CD8+ T cells from PBMCs. The clonotype originates from a human donor in good health (CMV status not recorded). Some clones in this sample may be carry-over from other donors' samples. The chain couples TRBV12-3 or TRBV12-4 to TRBJ2-1, with 8 bases matching TRBD1. For the CDR3, the sequence is CASSHRQGPYNEQFF. The nucleotide sequence is given as TGTGCCAGCAGTCATAGACAGGGGCCCTACAATGAGCAGTTCTTC.